The subject of this entry is one TCR beta chain. Its binding antigen is unknown. No much larger clone exists at a distance of one base, and base qualities are not known. The data are from a study of immune evolution from preneoplasia to lung adenocarcinoma (dated by TCRdb to about 2021). Concerning the study at large: The study profiled immune contexture across lung adenocarcinoma precursors and invasive adenocarcinoma using immune gene expression, TCR sequencing and multiplex immunofluorescence. Resected precursor lesions (AAH, AIS, MIA) and invasive adenocarcinomas were compared with paired morphologically normal lung tissue. Sample size was determined by specimen availability and not by a prior power calculation. Whole exome sequencing and methylation data from the same cohort of nodules were integrated with the immune data. A total of some 51 patients with pulmonary nodules who underwent surgical resection were included in the overall cohort. The TCR sequencing data were obtained from about 47 patients. It was reported in the study that 100 or so samples were used for TCR sequencing. POLYSOLVER was used to infer Class I HLA alleles from exome data, and LOHHLA was used to detect allele-specific HLA loss. Study-wide findings and limitations: Normal lung showed the highest clonality, whereas later-stage lesions appeared to have higher T cell density and diversity but lower clonality. Normal lung had the highest top T cell clone frequencies, and these frequencies appeared to fall progressively from AAH through AIS, MIA and invasive adenocarcinoma. The findings rested on association rather than direct causation, and larger cohorts with long-term follow-up and longitudinal biopsies were considered necessary. Because all patients came from Japan and China, whether the findings apply to Western populations was uncertain.

Patients underwent resection in Japan or China between the mid-2010s and the late 2010s. Two lung cancer pathologists independently confirmed the histologic diagnosis of each case on H&E slides. DNA was isolated from FFPE tissue using the AllPrep DNA/RNA FFPE Kit. Using the immunoSEQ hsTCRbeta Kit, TCR beta CDR3 regions were sequenced from DNA. Per the source publication's procedure: The ImmunoSEQ Analyzer was used to analyse the TCR sequencing data. T cell clonality was calculated on productive rearrangements as 1 minus Pielou's evenness. To measure T cell diversity, the inverse Simpson index was applied to productive templates. T cell density was expressed as TCR beta template counts normalized to usable DNA, with usable DNA estimated by amplifying and sequencing housekeeping genes. TCR metrics were compared across histologic stages using two-sided Kruskal-Wallis tests. TCRdb obtained this table from immuneACCESS and retained in-frame rearrangements with V and J assigned. These tables miss some clones; where compared with another copy, unresolved V genes account for less than half of the shortfall, and the remainder is unexplained. V and J calls and clone size come straight from that table; D and trimming were deduced from the DNA. Recorded for this sample are about 8,200 clones; around 81% of them occurred a single time. About 7.2% of the sample is held by the ten biggest clonotypes.

The CDR3 goes from the cysteine to the phenylalanine over 16 residues. The DNA shown is the 48-base CDR3, in frame from base 1. Via the germline V gene, CDR1 is MDHEN and CDR2 SYDVKM. Trimming takes 5 bases off V and 5 bases off J; junction bases not matched to a gene: 10. Recombination linked TRBV28 to TRBJ1-5; the central 9 bases match TRBD1. This receptor was identified in a person aged 70 to 80 with lung adenocarcinoma. Sequencing input: FFPE adjacent normal lung tissue. The sequence in DNA is TGTGCCAGCAGTCGGGTGGGACAGGGCTTGGATCAGCCCCAGCATTTT. This codes for CASSRVGQGLDQPQHF.